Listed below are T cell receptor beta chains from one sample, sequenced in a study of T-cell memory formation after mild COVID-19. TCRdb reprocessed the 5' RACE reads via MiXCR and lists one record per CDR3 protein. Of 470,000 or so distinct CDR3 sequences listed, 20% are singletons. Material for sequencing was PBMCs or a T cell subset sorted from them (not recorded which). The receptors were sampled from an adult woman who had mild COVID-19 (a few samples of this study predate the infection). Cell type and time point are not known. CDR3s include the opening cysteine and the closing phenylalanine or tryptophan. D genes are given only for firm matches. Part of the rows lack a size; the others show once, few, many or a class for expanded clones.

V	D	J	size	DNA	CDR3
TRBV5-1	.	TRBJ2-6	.	TGCGCCAGCAGCTTGGGGGATTCTGGGGCCAACGTCCTGACTTTC	CASSLGDSGANVLTF
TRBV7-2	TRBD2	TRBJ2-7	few	TGTGCCAGCAGCTCAAATAGCGGGAGGGTGCAAGGCGAGCAGTACTTC	CASSSNSGRVQGEQYF
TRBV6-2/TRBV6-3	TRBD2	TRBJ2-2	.	TGTGCCAGCAGAATAGCGGGGGCGAACACCGGGGAGCTGTTTTTT	CASRIAGANTGELFF
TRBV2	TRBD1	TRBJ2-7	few	TGTGCCAGCAGTACAGACAGGGGGCGAACCTACGAGCAGTACTTC	CASSTDRGRTYEQYF
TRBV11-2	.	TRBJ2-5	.	TGTGCCAGCAGCTCGGTTGAGGGGAGGCGAGAGACCCAGTACTTC	CASSSVEGRRETQYF
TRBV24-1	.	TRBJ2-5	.	TGTGCCACCAGTGCGGGATTAGGACACTACCAAGAGACCCAGTACTTC	CATSAGLGHYQETQYF
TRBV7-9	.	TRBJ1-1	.	TGTGCCAGCAGCTTAGACAGGGTATTCTTCGGCACTGAAGCTTTCTTT	CASSLDRVFFGTEAFF
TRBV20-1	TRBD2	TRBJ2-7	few	TGCAGTGCTCCAAGAACTAGCGGGAGGATCTACGAGCAGTACTTC	CSAPRTSGRIYEQYF
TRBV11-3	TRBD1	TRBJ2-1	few	TGTGCCAGCAGCTCCCCGACAGGGACGAGCAATGAGCAGTTCTTC	CASSSPTGTSNEQFF
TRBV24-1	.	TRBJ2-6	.	TGTGCCACCAGTGTTTCTGGGGCCAACGTCCTGACTTTC	CATSVSGANVLTF
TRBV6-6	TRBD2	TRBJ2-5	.	TGTGCCAGCAGCTGGCGGGACCAGGCGGGAGCGGAGACCCAGTACTTC	CASSWRDQAGAETQYF
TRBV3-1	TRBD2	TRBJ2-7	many	TGTGCCAGCAGCCAAAGGACTAGCGTCTCCGAGCAGTACTTC	CASSQRTSVSEQYF
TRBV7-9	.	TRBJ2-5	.	TGTGCCAGCAGCTTCCGCCCAGCAGAGACCCAGTACTTC	CASSFRPAETQYF
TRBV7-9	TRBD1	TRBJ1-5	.	TGTGCCAGCAGCTCAGAAGGGGGCCATCAGCCCCAGCATTTT	CASSSEGGHQPQHF
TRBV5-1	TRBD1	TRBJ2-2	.	TGCGCCAGCAGCTCGTGGACAGGGGGGACCGGGGAGCTGTTTTTT	CASSSWTGGTGELFF
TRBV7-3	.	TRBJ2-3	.	TGTGCCAGCAGCCCTGAAGGGGCCCAACTTGGCACAGATACGCAGTATTTT	CASSPEGAQLGTDTQYF
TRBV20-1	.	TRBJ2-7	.	TGCAGTGCTGGCAGCGATTGGGGCTACGAGCAGTACTTC	CSAGSDWGYEQYF
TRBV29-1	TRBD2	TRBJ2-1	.	TGCAGCTTTACTAGCGGGCCTTCTCGGTTCTTC	CSFTSGPSRFF
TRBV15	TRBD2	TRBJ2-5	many	TGTGCCACCAGCAGAGAGGAAGGTTCTAGCGGGGGGATCAAGACCCAGTACTTC	CATSREEGSSGGIKTQYF
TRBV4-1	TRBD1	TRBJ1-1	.	TGCGCCAGCAGGACAGGGGCAGGGGACACTGAAGCTTTCTTT	CASRTGAGDTEAFF
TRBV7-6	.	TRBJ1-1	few	TGTGCCAGCAGCTTTCAAGAGGCAGCACAGTCTGAAGCTTTCTTT	CASSFQEAAQSEAFF
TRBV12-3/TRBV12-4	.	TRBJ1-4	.	TGTGCCAGCTGGCGACGGGGGGGGGAAAAACTGTTTTTT	CASWRRGGEKLFF
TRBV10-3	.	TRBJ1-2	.	TGTGCCATCAGTGCGATGGGGGACTATGGCTACACCTTC	CAISAMGDYGYTF
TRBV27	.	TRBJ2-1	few	TGTGCCAGCAGTGCCCTTACTTTGGGCTCCTACAATGAGCAGTTCTTC	CASSALTLGSYNEQFF
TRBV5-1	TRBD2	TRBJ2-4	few	TGCGCCAGCCGGGAGGAGGACATTCAGTACTTC	CASREEDIQYF
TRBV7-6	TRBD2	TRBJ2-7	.	TGTGCCAGCAGCACGGGACTAGTCCCCGGAGAGCAGTACTTC	CASSTGLVPGEQYF
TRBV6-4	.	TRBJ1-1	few	TGTGCCAGCAAGCCCCAGGGGACGAACACTGAAGCTTTCTTT	CASKPQGTNTEAFF
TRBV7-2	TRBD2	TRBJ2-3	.	TGTGCCAGCAGCTTAGGCCCCCTACTAGCGGGAGCGGGGACAGATACGCAGTATTTT	CASSLGPLLAGAGTDTQYF
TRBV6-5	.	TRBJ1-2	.	TGTGCCAGCAGGCAGGGGAGTAGGGGCTATGGCTACACCTTC	CASRQGSRGYGYTF
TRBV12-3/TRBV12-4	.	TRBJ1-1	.	TGTGCCAGCAGTTTTCAGGGGCTGAACACTGAAGCTTTCTTT	CASSFQGLNTEAFF
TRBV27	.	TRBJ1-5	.	TGTGCCAGCAGGACCCTAGATCAGCCCCAGCATTTT	CASRTLDQPQHF
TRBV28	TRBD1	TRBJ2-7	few	TGTGCCAGCAGCTCCTCCGGGACAGGTAGATACGAGCAGTACTTC	CASSSSGTGRYEQYF
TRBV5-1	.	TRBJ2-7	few	TGCGCCAGCAGTCCGGGTGACTTCCCGAGTTGGGAGCAGTACTTC	CASSPGDFPSWEQYF
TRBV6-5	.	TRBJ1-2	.	TGTGCCAGCAGTTCTCCAGGGCGGGACTCCTATGGCTACACCTTC	CASSSPGRDSYGYTF
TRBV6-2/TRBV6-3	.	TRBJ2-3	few	TGTGCCAGCAGACGGGACTCCACAGATACGCAGTATTTT	CASRRDSTDTQYF
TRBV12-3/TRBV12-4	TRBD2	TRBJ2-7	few	TGTGCCAGCGCCTTCGCAGCGGGGCCCTACGAGCAGTACTTC	CASAFAAGPYEQYF
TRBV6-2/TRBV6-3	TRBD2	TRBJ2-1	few	TGTGCCAGCAGTTACTACCGGGACTACCCCAACAATGAGCAGTTCTTC	CASSYYRDYPNNEQFF